A selection of T cell receptor beta chains follows, all from one sample in a study of cytomegalovirus exposure and HLA in healthy donors. The assay was immunoSEQ multiplex PCR, and TCRdb's table has in-frame clones only and misses some. The data contain about 140,000 clones, 80% of them singletons. Sequenced material: PBMCs. These receptors all stem from a man in his forties or fifties in good health and CMV-seronegative. The CDR3 runs from the conserved cysteine through the conserved F or W. A D gene is named only where the DNA matches it firmly. Some rows mark clone size as missing; the rest say once, few, many or name a class of expanded clone.

D gene | J gene | clone size | V gene | CDR3 protein | CDR3 DNA
NA | TRBJ1-4 | NA | TRBV6-1 | CASRAHGATNEKLFF | TGTGCCAGCAGGGCCCACGGAGCAACTAATGAAAAACTGTTTTTT
NA | TRBJ1-1 | NA | TRBV18 | CASSPSGDTEAFF | TGTGCCAGCTCACCCTCCGGGGACACTGAAGCTTTCTTT
NA | TRBJ1-6 | NA | TRBV5-6 | CASSPPGHLSSYNSPLHF | TGTGCCAGCAGCCCCCCGGGACACTTGAGCTCCTATAATTCACCCCTCCACTTT
NA | TRBJ1-6 | NA | TRBV2 | CASSGSGGAGSPLHF | TGTGCCAGCAGTGGGAGTGGGGGGGCCGGATCACCCCTCCACTTT
NA | TRBJ1-1 | NA | TRBV2 | CASSEAANTEAFF | TGTGCCAGCAGTGAAGCAGCAAACACTGAAGCTTTCTTT
TRBD1 | TRBJ2-5 | NA | TRBV6-5 | CASSYGGTGGRETQYF | TGTGCCAGCAGTTACGGGGGGACAGGGGGTAGGGAGACCCAGTACTTC
NA | TRBJ2-7 | NA | TRBV2 | CASTERAFRDEQYF | TGTGCCAGCACCGAGCGGGCCTTCAGGGACGAGCAGTACTTC
TRBD1 | TRBJ1-1 | NA | TRBV2 | CARITRDSEAFF | TGTGCCAGGATTACGAGGGACAGTGAGGCTTTCTTT
TRBD2 | TRBJ2-3 | NA | TRBV5-1 | CASSPGGARTDTQYF | TGCGCCAGCAGCCCGGGGGGAGCACGCACAGATACGCAGTATTTT
TRBD2 | TRBJ2-5 | NA | TRBV7-2 | CASSLNLAGQETQYF | TGTGCCAGCAGCTTAAACCTAGCGGGACAAGAGACCCAGTACTTC
TRBD2 | TRBJ2-7 | NA | TRBV4-1 | CASSRMLIVGGNYEQYF | TGCGCCAGCAGCCGCATGCTAATAGTGGGGGGGAACTACGAGCAGTACTTC
TRBD1 | TRBJ1-5 | NA | TRBV4-1 | CASRGTERSNQPQHF | TGCGCCAGCAGAGGGACAGAAAGGAGCAATCAGCCCCAGCATTTT
NA | TRBJ1-1 | NA | TRBV11-1 | CASSLVGQKNTEAFF | TGTGCCAGCAGCTTAGTTGGACAGAAGAACACTGAAGCTTTCTTT
NA | TRBJ2-7 | NA | TRBV6-5 | CASSFTGTNSYEQYF | TGTGCCAGCAGTTTCACCGGGACAAATTCCTACGAGCAGTACTTC
TRBD1 | TRBJ2-7 | NA | TRBV7-6 | CASSLRDSSYEQYF | TGTGCCAGCAGCTTACGGGACAGCTCCTACGAGCAGTACTTC
NA | TRBJ2-7 | NA | TRBV27 | CASSYGKRPESSYEQYF | TGTGCCAGCAGTTACGGAAAGAGGCCGGAGAGCTCCTACGAGCAGTACTTC
NA | TRBJ1-1 | once | TRBV18 | CASSPLGGFEAFF | TGTGCCAGCTCACCACTTGGAGGGTTCGAAGCTTTCTTT
NA | TRBJ2-1 | NA | TRBV7-6 | CASSLETPSHEQFF | TGTGCCAGCAGCTTAGAAACCCCTAGCCACGAGCAGTTCTTC
NA | TRBJ2-1 | NA | TRBV15 | CATSRDVRQALFF | TGTGCCACCAGCAGAGATGTGAGACAGGCTCTTTTCTTC
TRBD1 | TRBJ2-4 | NA | TRBV5-8 | CASSFQGQTLAKNIQYF | TGTGCCAGCAGCTTCCAGGGACAGACTCTAGCCAAAAACATTCAGTACTTC
NA | TRBJ1-3 | NA | TRBV6-5 | CASSFQGRGNTIYF | TGTGCCAGCAGTTTCCAGGGTCGTGGAAACACCATATATTTT
TRBD1 | TRBJ1-6 | NA | TRBV9 | CASSVAPRGTANSPLHF | TGTGCCAGCAGCGTAGCCCCTCGAGGGACAGCCAATTCACCCCTCCACTTT
NA | TRBJ1-3 | NA | TRBV9 | CASSVQDSGNTIYF | TGTGCCAGCAGCGTCCAGGACTCTGGAAACACCATATATTTT